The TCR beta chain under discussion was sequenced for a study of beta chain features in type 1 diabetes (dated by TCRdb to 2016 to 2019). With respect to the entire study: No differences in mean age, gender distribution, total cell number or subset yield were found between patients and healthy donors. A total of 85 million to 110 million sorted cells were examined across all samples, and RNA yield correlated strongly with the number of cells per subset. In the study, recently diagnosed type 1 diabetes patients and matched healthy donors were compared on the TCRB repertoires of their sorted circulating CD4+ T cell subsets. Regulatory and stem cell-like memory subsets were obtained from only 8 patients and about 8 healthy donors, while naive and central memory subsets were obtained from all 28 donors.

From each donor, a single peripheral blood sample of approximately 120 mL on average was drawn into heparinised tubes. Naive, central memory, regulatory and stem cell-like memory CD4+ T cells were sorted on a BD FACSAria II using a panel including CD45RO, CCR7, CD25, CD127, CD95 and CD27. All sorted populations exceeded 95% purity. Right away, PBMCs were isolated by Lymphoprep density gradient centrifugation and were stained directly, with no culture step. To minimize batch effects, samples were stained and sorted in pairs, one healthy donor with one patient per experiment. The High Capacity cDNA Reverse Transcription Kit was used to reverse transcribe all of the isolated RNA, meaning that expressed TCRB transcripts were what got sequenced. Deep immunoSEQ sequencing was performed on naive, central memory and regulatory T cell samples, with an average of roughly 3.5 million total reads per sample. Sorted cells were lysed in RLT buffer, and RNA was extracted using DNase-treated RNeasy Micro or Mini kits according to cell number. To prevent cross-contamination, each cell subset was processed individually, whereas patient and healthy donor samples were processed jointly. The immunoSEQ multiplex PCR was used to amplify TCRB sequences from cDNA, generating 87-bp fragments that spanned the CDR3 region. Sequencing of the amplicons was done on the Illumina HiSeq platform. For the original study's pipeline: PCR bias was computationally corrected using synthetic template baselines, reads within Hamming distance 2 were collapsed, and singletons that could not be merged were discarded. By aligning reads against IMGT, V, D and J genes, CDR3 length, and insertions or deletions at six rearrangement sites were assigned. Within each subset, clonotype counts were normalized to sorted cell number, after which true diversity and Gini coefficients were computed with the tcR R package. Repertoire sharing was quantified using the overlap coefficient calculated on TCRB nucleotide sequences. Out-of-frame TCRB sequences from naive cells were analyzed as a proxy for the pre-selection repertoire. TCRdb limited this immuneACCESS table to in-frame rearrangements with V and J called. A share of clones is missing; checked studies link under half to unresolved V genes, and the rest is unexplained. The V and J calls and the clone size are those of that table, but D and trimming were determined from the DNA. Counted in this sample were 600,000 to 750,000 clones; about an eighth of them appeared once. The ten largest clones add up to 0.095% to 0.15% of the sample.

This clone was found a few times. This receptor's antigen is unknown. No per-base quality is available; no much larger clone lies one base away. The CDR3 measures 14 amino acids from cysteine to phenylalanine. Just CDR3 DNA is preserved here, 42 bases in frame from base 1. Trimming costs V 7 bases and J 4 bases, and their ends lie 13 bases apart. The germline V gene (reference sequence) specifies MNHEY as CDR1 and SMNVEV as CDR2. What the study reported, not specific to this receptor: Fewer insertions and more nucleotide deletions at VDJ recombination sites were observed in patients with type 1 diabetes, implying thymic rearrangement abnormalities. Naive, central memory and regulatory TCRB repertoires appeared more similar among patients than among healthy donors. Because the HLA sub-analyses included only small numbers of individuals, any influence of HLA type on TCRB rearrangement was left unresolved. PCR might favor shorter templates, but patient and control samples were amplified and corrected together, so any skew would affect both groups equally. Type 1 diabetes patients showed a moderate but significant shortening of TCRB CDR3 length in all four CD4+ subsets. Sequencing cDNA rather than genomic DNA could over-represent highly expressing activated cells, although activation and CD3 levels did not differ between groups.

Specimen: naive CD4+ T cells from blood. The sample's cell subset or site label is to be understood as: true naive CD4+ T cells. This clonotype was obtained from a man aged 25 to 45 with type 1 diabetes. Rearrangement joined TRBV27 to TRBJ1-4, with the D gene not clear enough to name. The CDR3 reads CASTSYGVNEKLFF. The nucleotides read TGTGCCAGCACCTCATACGGGGTTAATGAAAAACTGTTTTTT. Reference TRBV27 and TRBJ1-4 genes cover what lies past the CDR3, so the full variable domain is EAQVTQNPRYLITVTGKKLTVTCSQNMNHEYMSWYRQDPGLGLRQIYYSMNVEVTDKGDVPEGYKVSRKEKRNFPLILESPSPNQTSLYFCASTSYGVNEKLFFGSGTQLSVL.